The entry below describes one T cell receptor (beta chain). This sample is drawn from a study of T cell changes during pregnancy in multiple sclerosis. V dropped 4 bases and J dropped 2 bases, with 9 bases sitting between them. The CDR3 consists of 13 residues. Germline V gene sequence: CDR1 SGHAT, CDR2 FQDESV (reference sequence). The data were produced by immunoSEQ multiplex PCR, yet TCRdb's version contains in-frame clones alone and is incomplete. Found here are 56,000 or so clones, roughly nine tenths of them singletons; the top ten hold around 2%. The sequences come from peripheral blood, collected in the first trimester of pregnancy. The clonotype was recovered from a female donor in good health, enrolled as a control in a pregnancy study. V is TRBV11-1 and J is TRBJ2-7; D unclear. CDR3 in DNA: TGTGCCAGCAGCTGGGCCGCCACCTACGAGCAGTACTTC. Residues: CASSWAATYEQYF.